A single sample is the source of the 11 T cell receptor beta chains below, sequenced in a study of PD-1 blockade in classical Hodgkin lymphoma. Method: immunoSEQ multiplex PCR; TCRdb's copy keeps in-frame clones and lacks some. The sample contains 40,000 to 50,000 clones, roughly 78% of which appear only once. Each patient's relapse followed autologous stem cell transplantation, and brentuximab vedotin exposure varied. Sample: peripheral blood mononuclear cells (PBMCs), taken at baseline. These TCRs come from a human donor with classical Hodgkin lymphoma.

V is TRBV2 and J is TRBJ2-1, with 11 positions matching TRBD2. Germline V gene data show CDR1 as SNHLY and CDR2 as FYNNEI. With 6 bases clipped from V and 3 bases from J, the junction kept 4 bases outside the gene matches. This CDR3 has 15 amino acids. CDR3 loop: CASRVAGGVYNEQFF. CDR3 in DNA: TGTGCCAGCAGGGTAGCGGGGGGGGTCTACAATGAGCAGTTCTTC.

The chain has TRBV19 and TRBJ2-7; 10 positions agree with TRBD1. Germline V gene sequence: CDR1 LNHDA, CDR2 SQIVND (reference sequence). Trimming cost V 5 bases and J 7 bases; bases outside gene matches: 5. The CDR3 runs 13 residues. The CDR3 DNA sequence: TGTGCCAGTAGTCCGGGACAGGGGTGGGAGCAGTACTTC. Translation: CASSPGQGWEQYF.

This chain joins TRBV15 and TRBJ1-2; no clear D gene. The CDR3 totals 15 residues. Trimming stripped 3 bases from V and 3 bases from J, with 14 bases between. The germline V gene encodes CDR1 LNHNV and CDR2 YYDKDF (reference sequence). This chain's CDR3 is CATSSIEGRHYGYTF. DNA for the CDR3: TGTGCCACCAGCAGTATTGAAGGAAGGCACTATGGCTACACCTTC.

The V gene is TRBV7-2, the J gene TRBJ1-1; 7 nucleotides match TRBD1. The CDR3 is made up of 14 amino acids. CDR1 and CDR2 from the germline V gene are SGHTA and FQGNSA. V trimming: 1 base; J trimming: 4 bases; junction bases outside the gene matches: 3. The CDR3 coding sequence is TGTGCCAGCAGCTTAGACAGGGGTTTCACTGAAGCTTTCTTT. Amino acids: CASSLDRGFTEAFF.

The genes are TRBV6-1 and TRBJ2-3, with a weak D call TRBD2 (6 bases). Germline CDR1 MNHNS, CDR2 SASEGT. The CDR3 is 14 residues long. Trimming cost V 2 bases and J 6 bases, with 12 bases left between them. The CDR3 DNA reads TGTGCCAGCAGTGAAATGTTACGGGGGGATACGCAGTATTTT. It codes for CASSEMLRGDTQYF.

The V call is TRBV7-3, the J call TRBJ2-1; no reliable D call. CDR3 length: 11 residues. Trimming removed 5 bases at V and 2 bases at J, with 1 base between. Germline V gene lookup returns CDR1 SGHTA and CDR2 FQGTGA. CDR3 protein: CASSTYNEQFF. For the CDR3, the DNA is TGTGCCAGCAGCACCTACAATGAGCAGTTCTTC.

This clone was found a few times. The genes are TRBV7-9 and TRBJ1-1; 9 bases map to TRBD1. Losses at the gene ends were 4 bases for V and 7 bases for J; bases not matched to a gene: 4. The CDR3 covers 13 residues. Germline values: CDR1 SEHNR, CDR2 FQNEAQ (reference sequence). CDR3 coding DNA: TGTGCCAGCAGCTCGGACAGGGGCTTTGAAGCTTTCTTT. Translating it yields CASSSDRGFEAFF. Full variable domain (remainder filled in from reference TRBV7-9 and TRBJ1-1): DTGVSQNPRHKITKRGQNVTFRCDPISEHNRLYWYRQTLGQGPEFLTYFQNEAQLEKSRLLSDRFSAERPKGSFSTLEIQRTEQGDSAMYLCASSSDRGFEAFFGQGTRLTVV.

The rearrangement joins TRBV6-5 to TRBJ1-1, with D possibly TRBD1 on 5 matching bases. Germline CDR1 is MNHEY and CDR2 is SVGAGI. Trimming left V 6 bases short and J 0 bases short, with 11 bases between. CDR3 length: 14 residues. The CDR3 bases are TGTGCCAGCAGGCTCGGGACGTTGAACACTGAAGCTTTCTTT. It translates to CASRLGTLNTEAFF.

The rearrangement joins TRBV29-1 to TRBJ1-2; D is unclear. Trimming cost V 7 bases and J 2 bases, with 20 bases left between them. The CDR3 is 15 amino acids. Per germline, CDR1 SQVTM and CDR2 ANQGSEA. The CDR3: CSAGGPREGNYGYTF. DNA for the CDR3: TGCAGCGCTGGAGGACCGCGGGAGGGAAACTATGGCTACACCTTC. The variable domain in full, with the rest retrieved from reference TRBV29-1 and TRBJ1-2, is SAVISQKPSRDICQRGTSLTIQCQVDSQVTMMFWYRQQPGQSLTLIATANQGSEATYESGFVIDKFPISRPNLTFSTLTVSNMSPEDSSIYLCSAGGPREGNYGYTFGSGTRLTVV.

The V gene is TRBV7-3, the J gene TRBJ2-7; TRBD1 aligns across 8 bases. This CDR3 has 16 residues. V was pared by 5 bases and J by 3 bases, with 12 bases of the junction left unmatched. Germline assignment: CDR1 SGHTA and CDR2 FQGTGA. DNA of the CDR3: TGTGCCAGCAGCCCGGTCGTTGGGACAGGAGGCTACGAGCAGTACTTC. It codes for CASSPVVGTGGYEQYF.

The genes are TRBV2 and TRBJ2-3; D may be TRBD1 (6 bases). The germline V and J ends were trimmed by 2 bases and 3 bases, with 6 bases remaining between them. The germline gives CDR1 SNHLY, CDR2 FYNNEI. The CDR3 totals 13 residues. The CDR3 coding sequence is TGTGCCAGCAGTGAAAGGGGGACAGATACGCAGTATTTT. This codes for CASSERGTDTQYF. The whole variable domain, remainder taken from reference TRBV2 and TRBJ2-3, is EPEVTQTPSHQVTQMGQEVILRCVPISNHLYFYWYRQILGQKVEFLVSFYNNEISEKSEIFDDQFSVERPDGSNFTLKIRSTKLEDSAMYFCASSERGTDTQYFGPGTRLTVL.